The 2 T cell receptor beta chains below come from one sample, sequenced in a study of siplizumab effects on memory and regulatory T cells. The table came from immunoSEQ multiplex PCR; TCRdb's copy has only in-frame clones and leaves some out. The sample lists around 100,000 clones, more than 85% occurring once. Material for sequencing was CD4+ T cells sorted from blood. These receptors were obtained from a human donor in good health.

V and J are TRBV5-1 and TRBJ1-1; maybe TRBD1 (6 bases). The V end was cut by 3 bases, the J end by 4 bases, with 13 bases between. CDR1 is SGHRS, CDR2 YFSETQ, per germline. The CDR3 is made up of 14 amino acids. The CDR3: CASSSQAGATEAFF. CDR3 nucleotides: TGCGCCAGCAGCTCTCAGGCAGGGGCCACTGAAGCTTTCTTT.

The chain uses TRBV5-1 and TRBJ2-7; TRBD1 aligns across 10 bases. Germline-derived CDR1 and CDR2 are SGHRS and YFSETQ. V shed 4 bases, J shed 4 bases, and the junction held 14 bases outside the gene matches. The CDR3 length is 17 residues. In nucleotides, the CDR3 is TGCGCCAGCAGCCCGGTCCCGCCGGGACAGGGGTTTTACGAGCAGTACTTC. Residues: CASSPVPPGQGFYEQYF.